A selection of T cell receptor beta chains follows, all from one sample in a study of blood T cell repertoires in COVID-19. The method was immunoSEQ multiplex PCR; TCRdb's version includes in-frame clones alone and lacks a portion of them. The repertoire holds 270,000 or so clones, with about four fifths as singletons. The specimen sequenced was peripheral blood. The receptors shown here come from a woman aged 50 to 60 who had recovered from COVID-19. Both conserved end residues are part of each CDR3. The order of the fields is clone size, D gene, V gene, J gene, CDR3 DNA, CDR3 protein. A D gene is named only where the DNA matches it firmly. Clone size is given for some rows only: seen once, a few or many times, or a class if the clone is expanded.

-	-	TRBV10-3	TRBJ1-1	TGTGCCATCAGAGTGACAGCTAACACTGAAGCTTTCTTT	CAIRVTANTEAFF
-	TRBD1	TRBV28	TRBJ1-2	TGTGCCAGCAGTTTAGGACAGGGGGCTTTCACTGGGTATGGCTACACCTTC	CASSLGQGAFTGYGYTF
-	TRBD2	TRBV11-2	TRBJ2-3	TGTGCCAGCAGCACGTCCGGGACTAAGGGGCCGCAGTATTTT	CASSTSGTKGPQYF
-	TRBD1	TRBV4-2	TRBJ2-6	TGTGCCAGCCGGGACAGGGTCTCGATTACGAGCTCTGGGGCCAACGTCCTGACTTTC	CASRDRVSITSSGANVLTF
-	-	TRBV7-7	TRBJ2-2	TGTGCCAGCAGCTTAGGAGTCGGCGGGGTAACCGGGGAGCTGTTTTTT	CASSLGVGGVTGELFF
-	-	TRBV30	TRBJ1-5	TGTGCCTGGAGTGACAGGACCCATCAGCCCCAGCATTTT	CAWSDRTHQPQHF
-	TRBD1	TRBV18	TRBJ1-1	TGTGCCAGCTCACCGCCGAAACTTAAGACAGGGTTGAATACTGAAGCTTTCTTT	CASSPPKLKTGLNTEAFF
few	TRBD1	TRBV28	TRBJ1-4	TGTGCCAGCTCAAAGGGGGCGTATGAAAAACTGTTTTTT	CASSKGAYEKLFF
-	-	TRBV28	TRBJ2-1	TGTGCCAGCAATGGCAGGGGTAACCACAATGAGCAGTTCTTC	CASNGRGNHNEQFF
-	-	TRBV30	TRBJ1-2	TGTGCCTGGAGGGTGGCCGGGGGTGGCTACACCTTC	CAWRVAGGGYTF
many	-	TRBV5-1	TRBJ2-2	TGCGCCAGCAGGGTGGTGGCAGGGCGAACCGGGGAGCTGTTTTTT	CASRVVAGRTGELFF
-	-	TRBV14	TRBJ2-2	TGTGCCAGCAGCCAAGATTTGGGGGGACTGATCACCGGGGAGCTGTTTTTT	CASSQDLGGLITGELFF
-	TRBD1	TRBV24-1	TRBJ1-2	TGTGCCACCAGTGATACCAGTGTACAGGGGGCGCACGGCTACACCTTC	CATSDTSVQGAHGYTF
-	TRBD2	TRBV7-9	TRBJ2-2	TGTGCCAGCATCCCGGGGGGTTCGAACACCGGGGAGCTGTTTTTT	CASIPGGSNTGELFF
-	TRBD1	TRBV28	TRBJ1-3	TGTGCCAGCAGTTTTTTGACAGGGTCAGGCCAAGGCAGGGGCATATATTTT	CASSFLTGSGQGRGIYF
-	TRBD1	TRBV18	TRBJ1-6	TGTGCCAGCTCACCCGGCCGGTTGACAGGGAACTCACCCCTCCACTTT	CASSPGRLTGNSPLHF
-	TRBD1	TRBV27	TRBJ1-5	TGTGCCAGCAGTTCAGACAGGGCTAACAATCAGCCCCAGCATTTT	CASSSDRANNQPQHF
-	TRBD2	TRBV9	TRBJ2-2	TGTGCCAGCAGCGTATACGGGGGGGCCCCCGGGGAGCTGTTTTTT	CASSVYGGAPGELFF
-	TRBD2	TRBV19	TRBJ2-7	TGTGCCAGTAGTATAAAAGCGGGGGCCTACGAGCAGTACTTC	CASSIKAGAYEQYF
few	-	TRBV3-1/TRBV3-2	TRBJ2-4	TGTGCCAGCAGCTCACGACTAGTTGAAAACATTCAGTACTTC	CASSSRLVENIQYF
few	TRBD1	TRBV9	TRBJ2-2	TGTGCCAGCAGCGTAGTTCCAGGGGGCACCGGGGAGCTGTTTTTT	CASSVVPGGTGELFF
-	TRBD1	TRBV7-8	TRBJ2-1	TGTGCCAGCAGCATCGGACAGGGGGAGGTCTATGAGCAGTTCTTC	CASSIGQGEVYEQFF
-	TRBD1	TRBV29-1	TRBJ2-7	TGCAGCGTTGTGGTAGTACAGGGGCTTAGCGAGCAGTACTTC	CSVVVVQGLSEQYF
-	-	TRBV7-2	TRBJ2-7	TGTGCCAGCAGCTTATACGGGTACGAGCAGTACTTC	CASSLYGYEQYF
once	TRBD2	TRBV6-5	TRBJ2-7	TGTGCCAGCAGCTTGACTAGCGGACTATCCTACGAGCAGTACTTC	CASSLTSGLSYEQYF
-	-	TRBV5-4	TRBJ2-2	TGTGCCAGCAGCTTGGTCGGCAGGGGTACTACCGGGGAGCTGTTTTTT	CASSLVGRGTTGELFF
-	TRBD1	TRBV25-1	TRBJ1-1	TGTGCCAGCAGTGCCCTCCCTCGACAGGGGAACACTGAAGCTTTCTTT	CASSALPRQGNTEAFF
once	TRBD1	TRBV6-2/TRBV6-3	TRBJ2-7	TGTGCCAGCAGTTACGACAGGGTCGGGTCCTACGAGCAGTACTTC	CASSYDRVGSYEQYF